This T cell receptor (beta chain) is from a study of T cell repertoires in cytomegalovirus infection. About the study: It can be stated that public TCR beta signatures indicated CMV infection as well as a matching HLA type. Notes on the study in general: Adding up the frequency of public TCR beta families identified people who carried CMV plus the relevant HLA.

As for this clonotype: Its target is unknown.

With 6 bases removed from V and 4 bases from J, the gap between germline ends came to 19 bases. CDR1 and CDR2 from the germline V gene are MDHEN and SYDVKM. CDR3 length: 15 amino acids. Each CDR3 protein gets one entry after TCRdb re-called the reads with MiXCR. The top ten hold around 6% of the sample, which has 200,000 to 300,000 distinct CDR3 sequences, roughly 6.5% seen once. The receptor comes from a human donor in good health (CMV status not recorded). Some clones in this sample may be carry-over from other donors' samples. The sample was PBMCs. This rearrangement joins TRBV28 to TRBJ2-7; perhaps TRBD2 as D (5 bases). The CDR3 bases are TGTGCCAGCAGACTAGGGTTGTCGTATAATTACGAGCAGTACTTC. It specifies CASRLGLSYNYEQYF. The complete variable domain, with remaining parts taken from reference TRBV28 and TRBJ2-7, reads DVKVTQSSRYLVKRTGEKVFLECVQDMDHENMFWYRQDPGLGLRLIYFSYDVKMKEKGDIPEGYSVSREKKERFSLILESASTNQTSMYLCASRLGLSYNYEQYFGPGTRLTVT.